This record looks at one T cell receptor (beta chain) sequence and its context. This clone's antigen is unknown. Base qualities are missing; no much larger clone stands one base away. Donors were healthy HIV-negative adults with no recently reported acute infections or vaccinations. All donors were Caucasian adults living in Nashville, Tennessee, USA. CD4+ T cells were enriched by magnetic negative selection, after which naive cells were positively selected on CD45RA and the negative fraction was taken as the memory subset. Blood was obtained by leukapheresis, after which PBMCs were separated by Ficoll-Histopaque density gradient centrifugation and cryopreserved in liquid nitrogen vapor phase. Analytical flow cytometry was used to check the purity and quantity of every magnetically sorted T cell population. From each sorted fraction, genomic DNA was isolated and quantified by UV absorbance on a Nanodrop 2000c.

This sample stems from a study of shared clonotypes between healthy human individuals (dated by TCRdb to about 2020). Background on the whole study: The cohort comprised a couple of women and a few men aged 18 to 49 years. For each donor, CD4 naive and CD4 memory were each run on three plates, CD8 naive on two plates, and CD8 memory on one plate. To estimate repertoire size and how much clonotype sharing occurs between individuals, the study deeply sequenced the blood TCR repertoires of 5 or 6 healthy adults. Libraries were prepared and TCR repertoires were sequenced by different laboratories using diverse techniques, in order to increase sequencing depth and limit assay-specific biases. Per donor, leukapheresis produced somewhere between about 0.85 and 10 billion PBMCs.

The CDR3 numbers 14 residues from cysteine through phenylalanine. Here the CDR3 DNA is all that survives: 42 bases in frame from base 1. V lost 6 bases and J lost 0 bases; the stretch between them is 12 bases long. Reading the germline V gene (reference sequence) gives CDR1 SGHAT and CDR2 FQDESV. Overall study outcomes, separate from this receptor: Pairwise subsampling led to the expectation that sequencing depth would affect the degree of clonotype sharing among donors. Sharing across a handful of donors was observed for about 5% of naive CD4, over 3% of naive CD8, roughly 2.3% of memory CD4, and around 0.44% of memory CD8 clonotypes. Higher generation probabilities were observed for clonotypes shared by all four sorted-subset donors than for non-shared clonotypes. Only blood was sampled, and tissue TCR repertoires likely differ from those in blood. The genetic and exposure-history diversity represented was limited by the small number of donors. Larger estimated clonotype richness was generally found for naive subsets than for memory subsets. Even with the large sequencing depth, rarefaction of the sorted-subset datasets indicated that sequencing was incomplete.

Using the deep immunoSEQ assay, TCR CDR3 regions were amplified from genomic DNA by multiplex PCR. For each cell subset, the extracted genomic DNA was distributed evenly across all wells of several immunoSEQ 96-well plates, and each plate served as one replicate. For sorted subsets, about 200 ng genomic DNA, equal to tens of thousands of T cell genomes, was loaded into each replicate PCR. Purified libraries were quantified with a Qubit 3.0 fluorometer, sized on a Bioanalyzer 2100, and re-quantified with the KAPA Library Quantification kit. Each immunoSEQ 96-well plate was sequenced on its own single-read 150-cycle Illumina NextSeq 550 flow cell. The original pipeline was this. Because only junctional sequences without quality scores were contained in the immunoSEQ output, filtering matching that applied to full-length reads could not be performed. Sequences were annotated with PyIR, a Python wrapper for IgBLAST v1.9, using IMGT germline references to assign V/J genes and CDR3. Any read was removed if the V/J assignment was weak (E-value above 1e-6), the CDR3 was missing, or the read contained stop codons, out-of-frame junctions, or ambiguous translated residues. V3J clonotypes were defined as sequences sharing the same inferred V gene, J gene, and CDR3 amino acid sequence. Percentage overlap between repertoires was calculated by dividing the number of shared unique clonotypes by the size of the smaller repertoire. Repertoire richness was assessed with RTK rarefaction, the Chao1 estimator, and Recon v2.1 estimates of unobserved clonotypes. OLGA was used to compute generation probabilities for all TCRbeta clonotypes that the gDNA method yielded from a handful of donors. The table comes from immuneACCESS by way of TCRdb, which keeps in-frame sequences with V and J called. Part of the clones is missing from these tables; in studies checked, under half for an unresolved V gene and the rest for unknown reasons. The DNA gave D and trimming, while V, J and clone size come from that table. Recorded for this sample are millions of clones; roughly 93% of them occurred a single time. The ten largest account for 0.35% to 0.45% of the sample.

The source is a man between 18 and 29 years old in good health. Some clones in this sample may be carry-over from other donors' samples. Here the chain combines TRBV11-1 and TRBJ2-7; no D gene is confidently identified. Sequencing was carried out using naive CD4+ T cells from PBMCs. This specimen's cell subset or site label, per the study, means: CD45RA+ positively selected. The CDR3: CASRHRASSYEQYF. The bases read TGTGCCAGCAGGCATAGGGCGAGCTCCTACGAGCAGTACTTC.